The source of this TCR beta chain is a study of Ad26.COV2.S vaccination and SARS-CoV-2 variants (dated by TCRdb to 2020 to 2022). Looking at the study overall: Donors in the vaccine arm were drawn from COV1001, a multicentre, randomized, double-blind, placebo-controlled phase I-IIa trial testing Ad26.COV2.S in healthy adults. Ad26.COV2.S was administered intramuscularly at 5 x 10^10 or 1 x 10^11 viral particles, either as a single shot or as two shots given 56 days apart. Sequencing of the TCRbeta repertoire served to evaluate the specificity and breadth of SARS-CoV-2-reactive T cell receptors following Ad26.COV2.S vaccination. A total of around 32 samples were included in the TCR-sequenced set, comprising around 19 Ad26.COV2.S vaccine recipients, 5 placebo recipients and 8 SARS-CoV-2 convalescent individuals. Trial participants were randomized into five groups of five, in which low-dose or high-dose Ad26.COV2.S was given once or twice, or placebo was given on both occasions. Investigators did not know the trial group allocation while performing experiments and assessing outcomes. Overall study outcomes, separate from this receptor: Comparable non-spike TCR breadth was observed between vaccine and placebo recipients, consistent with only spike being contained in the vaccine. According to the authors, total T cell responses may have been underestimated by the TCR breadth and depth analyses. The study was not powered for comparison of responses between vaccine doses or regimens. After vaccination, spike-specific CD8+ and CD4+ T cell responses were reported to show substantial breadth. Ad26.COV2.S recipients had higher spike-specific TCR breadth than placebo recipients (P = 0.0014).

The treatment or condition label for this specimen denotes: approximately 18 received Ad26.COV2.S at low or high dose, single or two shots; 5 received placebo; per-sample allocation not given. Repertoires of vaccine and placebo recipients were sequenced from samples collected on day 63 after the first injection. In Cohort 1b, some 25 adults aged 18-55 years were enrolled at a single site in Boston, USA, between 29 July and 7 August 2020. As a vaccine, Ad26.COV2.S was a replication-incompetent adenovirus type 26 vector that expressed a prefusion-stabilized SARS-CoV-2 spike protein derived from the original Wuhan strain. Trimming leaves V shorter by 0 bases and J shorter by 3 bases, with the junction holding 9 bases beyond the gene matches. The germline V gene (reference sequence) supplies CDR1 LGHDT and CDR2 YNNKEL. Measured from the cysteine to the phenylalanine, the CDR3 is 17 residues long. The kept DNA is CDR3 alone, 51 bases in frame from the first base.

TCRbeta CDR3 regions were sequenced with the immunoSEQ Assay. After extraction, genomic DNA underwent amplification by bias-controlled multiplex PCR, followed by high-throughput sequencing. Per the source publication's procedure: To quantify the absolute abundance of each unique TCRbeta CDR3 region, sequences were collapsed and filtered. T cell fraction was estimated by normalization of TCRbeta template counts to usable DNA, with usable DNA being measured through amplification of reference genes present in all nucleated cells. Repertoire TCRs were annotated as SARS-CoV-2-specific when V gene, CDR3 amino acid sequence and J gene were exactly matched to a known reactive TCR set. MIRA supplied the reference SARS-CoV-2 TCR set, which was filtered for enrichment in COVID-19-positive ImmuneCODE repertoires so that public or cross-reactive TCRs were removed. Drawing on the MIRA antigens, annotated TCRs were analysed further at the level of specific ORF or position within ORF. Breadth was defined as the number of annotated unique rearrangements divided by the total number of unique productive rearrangements, and depth was defined as the summed frequency of the annotated unique rearrangements. Group comparisons of TCR breadth used two-sided Wilcoxon rank-sum tests. What TCRdb holds here is the immuneACCESS table cut down to in-frame rearrangements. Part of the clones is not present; checked against another copy, under half of the missing clones reflect an unresolved V gene, and the others are unexplained. V, J and clone size are those of that table, while D and trimming were read from the DNA. The sample data list roughly 680,000 clones, and roughly 90% of these were observed just once. About 1.5% of the sample lies in the top ten.

Worth noting for this clone: The specificity of this receptor is unknown. Base qualities are not recorded, but no much larger clone differs from it by a single base.

The sequencing here drew on peripheral blood, taken in a trial of Ad26.COV2.S vaccine versus placebo. Rearrangement joined TRBV3-1 (or the pseudogene TRBV3-2) to TRBJ2-5; TRBD2 fits 8 bases in the junction. The source is a person between 18 and 59 years old who received the Ad26.COV2.S COVID-19 vaccine or a placebo. The CDR3 region: CASSQDDSAGGEETQYF. The sequence in DNA is TGTGCCAGCAGCCAAGATGATTCGGCGGGAGGTGAAGAGACCCAGTACTTC.